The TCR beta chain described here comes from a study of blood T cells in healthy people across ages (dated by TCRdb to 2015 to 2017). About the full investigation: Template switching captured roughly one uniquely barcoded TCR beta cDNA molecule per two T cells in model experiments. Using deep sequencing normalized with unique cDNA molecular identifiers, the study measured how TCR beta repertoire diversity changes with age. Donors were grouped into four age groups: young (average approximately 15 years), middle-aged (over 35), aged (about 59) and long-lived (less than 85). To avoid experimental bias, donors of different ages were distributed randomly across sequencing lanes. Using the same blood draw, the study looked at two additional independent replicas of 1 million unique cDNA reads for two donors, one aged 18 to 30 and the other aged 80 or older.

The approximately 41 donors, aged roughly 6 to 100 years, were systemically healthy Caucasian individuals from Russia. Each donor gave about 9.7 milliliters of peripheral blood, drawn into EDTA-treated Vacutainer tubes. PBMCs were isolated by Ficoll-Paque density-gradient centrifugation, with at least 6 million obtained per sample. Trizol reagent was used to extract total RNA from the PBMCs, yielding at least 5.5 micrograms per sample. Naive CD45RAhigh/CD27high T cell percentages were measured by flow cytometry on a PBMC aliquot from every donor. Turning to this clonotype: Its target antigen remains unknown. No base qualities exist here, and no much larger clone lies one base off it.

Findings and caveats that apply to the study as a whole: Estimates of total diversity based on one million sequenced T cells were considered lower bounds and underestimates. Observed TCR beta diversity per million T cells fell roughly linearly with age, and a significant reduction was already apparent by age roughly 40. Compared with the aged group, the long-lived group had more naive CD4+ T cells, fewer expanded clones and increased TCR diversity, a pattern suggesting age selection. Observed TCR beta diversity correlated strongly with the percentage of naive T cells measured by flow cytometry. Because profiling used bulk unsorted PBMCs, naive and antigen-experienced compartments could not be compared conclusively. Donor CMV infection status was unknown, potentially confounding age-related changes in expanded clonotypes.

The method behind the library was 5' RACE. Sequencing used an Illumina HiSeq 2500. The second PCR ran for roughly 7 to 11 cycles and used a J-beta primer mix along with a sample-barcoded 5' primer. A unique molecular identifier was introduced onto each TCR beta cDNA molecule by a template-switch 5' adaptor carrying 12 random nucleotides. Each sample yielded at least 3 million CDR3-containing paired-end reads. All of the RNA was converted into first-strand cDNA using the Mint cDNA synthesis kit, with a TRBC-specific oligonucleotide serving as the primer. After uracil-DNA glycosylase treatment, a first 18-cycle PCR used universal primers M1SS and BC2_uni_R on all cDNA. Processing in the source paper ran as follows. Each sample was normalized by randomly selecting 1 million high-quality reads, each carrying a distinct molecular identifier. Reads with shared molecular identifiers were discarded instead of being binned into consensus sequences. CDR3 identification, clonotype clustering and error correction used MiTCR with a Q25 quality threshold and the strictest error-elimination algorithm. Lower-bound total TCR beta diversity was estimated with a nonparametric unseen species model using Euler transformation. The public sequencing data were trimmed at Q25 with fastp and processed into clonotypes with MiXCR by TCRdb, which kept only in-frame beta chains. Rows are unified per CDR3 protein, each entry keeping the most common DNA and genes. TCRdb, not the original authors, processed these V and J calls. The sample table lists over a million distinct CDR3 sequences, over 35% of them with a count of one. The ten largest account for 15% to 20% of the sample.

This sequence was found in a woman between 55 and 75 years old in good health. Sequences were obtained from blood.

CDR3 protein: CSVNVGTFYEQYF. Read as DNA, the sequence is TGCAGCGTGAACGTAGGGACGTTCTACGAGCAGTACTTC. The V and J genes are TRBV29-1 and TRBJ2-7; the D gene is possibly TRBD1 or TRBD2, each agreeing over 5 bases. Spanning cysteine to phenylalanine, the CDR3 consists of 13 amino acids. Only CDR3 DNA is held: 39 bases, read in frame from base 1. The V end loses 6 bases and the J end loses 3 bases, and a stretch of 15 bases separates them. As encoded in the germline V gene, CDR1 is SQVTM while CDR2 is ANQGSEA.